The 15 T cell receptor beta chains presented below share a single source sample, sequenced in a study of CD8+ T cells in alopecia areata (dated by TCRdb to between 2018 and 2020). Library preparation employed the immunoSEQ multiplex PCR assay. RNA was extracted from all samples and reverse transcribed into cDNA as template for TCR sequencing. This is the immuneACCESS table as TCRdb keeps it, with only in-frame sequences that have V and J called. A part of the clones is gone; compared with another copy, unresolved V genes explain less than half, and the rest is unexplained. For this sample the table gives about 110,000 clones, of which 59% were detected only once. Approximately 22% of the sample comes from the top ten. The sample was CD8+ T cells sorted from blood. The receptor source for this set is a human donor in good health.

This clone was seen only a few times. The chain recombines TRBV4-1 with TRBJ1-2; D gene ambiguous. The CDR3 is 14 amino acids. Germline CDR1 MGHRA, CDR2 YSYEKL. The germline V and J ends were trimmed by 0 bases and 0 bases, with 5 bases remaining between them. The CDR3 DNA reads as TGCGCCAGCAGCCAAGATACAGCTAACTATGGCTACACCTTC. It is translated as CASSQDTANYGYTF.

The CDR3 protein is CASSMSGYYEQYF. Here the CDR3 DNA reads TGTGCCAGTAGTATGTCAGGTTACTACGAGCAGTACTTC. The chain employs TRBV19 and TRBJ2-7, with D hard to call. This CDR3 has 13 residues. V was trimmed by 3 bases and J by 3 bases, leaving 9 bases between them. Germline lookup yields CDR1 LNHDA and CDR2 SQIVND (reference sequence).

This clone was observed a handful of times. The chain couples TRBV5-6 to TRBJ2-7; no definite D call. This CDR3 spans 13 amino acids. V was cut by 2 bases and J by 0 bases, with 6 bases left in between. Looked up from germline, CDR1 is SGHDT and CDR2 is YYEEEE. The CDR3 loop is CASSFQSSYEQYF. The CDR3 nucleotides are TGTGCCAGCAGCTTCCAGAGCTCCTACGAGCAGTACTTC.

The chain combines TRBV7-6 with TRBJ2-7; D call uncertain. Germline V gives CDR1 SGHVS, CDR2 FNYEAQ. V was cut by 1 base and J by 0 bases, with 7 bases left in between. CDR3 length: 14 residues. The CDR3 coding sequence is TGTGCCAGCAGCTTAGACCAGAGCTCCTACGAGCAGTACTTC. Translating gives CASSLDQSSYEQYF. Using reference TRBV7-6 and TRBJ2-7 for the parts outside the CDR3, the full variable domain is GAGVSQSPRYKVTKRGQDVALRCDPISGHVSLYWYRQALGQGPEFLTYFNYEAQQDKSGLPNDRFSAERPEGSISTLTIQRTEQRDSAMYRCASSLDQSSYEQYFGPGTRLTVT.

The chain couples TRBV20-1 to TRBJ1-2; D not resolved. Trimming removed 8 bases at V and 5 bases at J, with 12 bases between. The CDR3 has 11 residues. Germline V gene lookup returns CDR1 DFQATT and CDR2 SNEGSKA (reference sequence). The CDR3 DNA reads as TGCAGTACTCCTCAGGAATATGGCTACACCTTC. Its translation is CSTPQEYGYTF.

This clone was seen only a few times. The V and J genes are TRBV11-2 and TRBJ2-7, with 10 bases lining up with TRBD2. The V gene end was trimmed by 1 base and the J gene end by 0 bases; junction bases not matched to a gene: 9. Germline values: CDR1 SGHAT, CDR2 FQNNGV. This CDR3 is 18 amino acids long. In DNA, the CDR3 is TGTGCCAGCAGCTTAGCCCTAGCGGGGGCACTCCTCTCCTACGAGCAGTACTTC. Amino acid sequence: CASSLALAGALLSYEQYF.

In this sample, this clone turned up a few times. J is TRBJ1-2 and V is TRBV25-1, with D perhaps TRBD1 (5 bases). CDR3 length: 15 amino acids. Trimming stripped 2 bases from V and 0 bases from J, with 10 bases between. Germline CDR1 reads MGHDK; CDR2 reads SYGVNS. The CDR3 region is CASSEGGSTNYGYTF. The CDR3 region has the DNA TGTGCCAGCAGTGAAGGGGGGTCAACTAACTATGGCTACACCTTC.

The chain carries TRBV9 and TRBJ2-5; 7 bases match TRBD1. The junction had 10 bases not matched to a gene; V was cut back by 3 bases and J by 5 bases. CDR1 and CDR2 (germline): SGDLS, YYNGEE. This CDR3 region has 15 residues. CDR3 residues: CASSAHGTAVETQYF. The DNA for the CDR3 is TGTGCCAGCAGCGCCCATGGGACAGCAGTGGAGACCCAGTACTTC.

The DNA for the CDR3 is TGTGCCTGGAGTGCTTCAGGGGGAATGAGGGATACGCAGTATTTT. It codes for CAWSASGGMRDTQYF. The genes are TRBV30 and TRBJ2-3; 7 nucleotides match TRBD1. The germline V gene has CDR1 GTSNPN and CDR2 SVGIG (reference sequence). The V and J ends lost 1 base and 6 bases, in that order; junction bases with no gene match: 10. This CDR3 spans 15 amino acids.

The chain recombines TRBV4-1 with TRBJ1-6, with D unresolved. V lost 1 base and J 8 bases, leaving 9 bases between the germline ends. The CDR3 loop spans 14 amino acids. Looked up from germline, CDR1 is MGHRA and CDR2 is YSYEKL. DNA for the CDR3: TGCGCCAGCAGCCAAGTATCGAAATATTCACCCCTCCACTTT. It is translated as CASSQVSKYSPLHF.

The chain joins TRBV13 to TRBJ2-1, with 9 bases that match TRBD1. There are 16 residues in the CDR3. Trimming at V came to 0 bases and at J to 0 bases, leaving 0 bases not matched to a gene. CDR1 PRHDT and CDR2 FYEKMQ come from the germline V gene (reference sequence). In nucleotides, the CDR3 is TGTGCCAGCAGCTTAGGGACAGGGGGCTCCTACAATGAGCAGTTCTTC. Its protein is CASSLGTGGSYNEQFF.

The V call is TRBV29-1, the J call TRBJ1-1; D unresolved. Germline CDR1 reads SQVTM; CDR2 reads ANQGSEA. The V end was cut by 4 bases, the J end by 5 bases, with 11 bases between. The CDR3 totals 12 residues. This chain's CDR3 is CSVVEGGTEAFF. CDR3 in DNA: TGCAGCGTTGTTGAGGGAGGGACTGAAGCTTTCTTT.

This clone was seen a handful of times. This chain connects TRBV6-5 to TRBJ1-2; maybe TRBD1 (5 bases). V was shortened by 6 bases and J by 4 bases, with 12 bases between the two germline ends. Looked up from germline, CDR1 is MNHEY and CDR2 is SVGAGI. CDR3 size: 13 residues. The CDR3 region is CASRRGLSYGYTF. CDR3 DNA sequence: TGTGCCAGCAGAAGGGGACTGAGCTATGGCTACACCTTC.

The chain couples TRBV13 to TRBJ2-5; the D gene is possibly TRBD1 (6 bases). V was cut by 4 bases and J by 5 bases, with 11 bases left in between. From germline, CDR1 is PRHDT and CDR2 FYEKMQ (reference sequence). The CDR3 runs 13 residues. The CDR3 nucleotides are TGTGCCAGCAGCTCCGGGACAACGGAGACCCAGTACTTC. Translation: CASSSGTTETQYF.

The rearrangement joins TRBV2 to TRBJ2-3; TRBD1 or TRBD2 may be the D gene (5 bases each). The germline CDR1 and CDR2 sequences are SNHLY and FYNNEI. V shed 8 bases and J shed 2 bases, with 8 bases lying between them. The CDR3 extends over 12 amino acids. The CDR3 region is CASGGSTDTQYF. The CDR3 coding sequence is TGTGCCAGCGGGGGTTCCACAGATACGCAGTATTTT.